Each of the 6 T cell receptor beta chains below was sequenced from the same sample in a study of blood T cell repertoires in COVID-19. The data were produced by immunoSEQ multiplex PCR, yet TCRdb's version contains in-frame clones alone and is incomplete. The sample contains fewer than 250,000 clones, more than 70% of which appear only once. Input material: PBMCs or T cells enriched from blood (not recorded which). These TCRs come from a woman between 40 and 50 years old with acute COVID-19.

This CDR3 reads CASSPQLAGADTQYF. CDR3 nucleotides: TGTGCCAGCAGCCCGCAGCTAGCGGGAGCAGATACGCAGTATTTT. This rearrangement joins TRBV4-2 to TRBJ2-3; 10 bases are a match to TRBD2. Trimming removed 4 bases from V and 4 bases from J; junction bases left unmatched: 5. Germline V lookup: CDR1 LGHNA, CDR2 YNFKEQ. This CDR3 contains 15 residues.

CDR3 region: CASSRLSGDNEQFF. In DNA form, the CDR3 reads TGTGCCAGCAGTCGCCTGTCGGGTGACAATGAGCAGTTCTTC. The genes are TRBV28 and TRBJ2-1; the D is unclear. The CDR3 runs to 14 residues. Per germline, CDR1 MDHEN and CDR2 SYDVKM. V lost 5 bases, J lost 5 bases, and 13 bases lay in between.

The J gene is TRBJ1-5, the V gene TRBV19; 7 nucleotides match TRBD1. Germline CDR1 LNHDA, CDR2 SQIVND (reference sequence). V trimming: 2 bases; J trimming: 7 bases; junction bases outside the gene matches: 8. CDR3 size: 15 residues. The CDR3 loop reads CASSISPGGGQPQHF. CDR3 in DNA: TGTGCCAGTAGTATATCCCCAGGGGGAGGACAGCCCCAGCATTTT.

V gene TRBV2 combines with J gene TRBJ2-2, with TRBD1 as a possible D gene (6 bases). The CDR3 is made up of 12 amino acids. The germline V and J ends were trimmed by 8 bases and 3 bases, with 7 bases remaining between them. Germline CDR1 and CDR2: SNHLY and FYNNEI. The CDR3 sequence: CASHRDTGELFF. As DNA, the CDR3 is TGTGCCAGCCACAGGGACACCGGGGAGCTGTTTTTT.

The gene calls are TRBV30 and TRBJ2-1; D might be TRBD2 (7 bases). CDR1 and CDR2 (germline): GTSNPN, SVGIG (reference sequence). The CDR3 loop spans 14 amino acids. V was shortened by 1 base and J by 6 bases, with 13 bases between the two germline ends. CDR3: CAWSGGGPVNEQFF. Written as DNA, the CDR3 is TGTGCCTGGAGTGGGGGGGGGCCTGTCAATGAGCAGTTCTTC.

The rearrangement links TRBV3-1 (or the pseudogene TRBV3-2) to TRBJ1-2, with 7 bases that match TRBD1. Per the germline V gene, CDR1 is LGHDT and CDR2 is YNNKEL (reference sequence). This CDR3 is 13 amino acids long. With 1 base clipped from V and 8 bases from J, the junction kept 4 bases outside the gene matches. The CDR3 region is CASSQGQGGGYTF. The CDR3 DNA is TGTGCCAGCAGCCAAGGGCAGGGGGGCGGCTACACCTTC.